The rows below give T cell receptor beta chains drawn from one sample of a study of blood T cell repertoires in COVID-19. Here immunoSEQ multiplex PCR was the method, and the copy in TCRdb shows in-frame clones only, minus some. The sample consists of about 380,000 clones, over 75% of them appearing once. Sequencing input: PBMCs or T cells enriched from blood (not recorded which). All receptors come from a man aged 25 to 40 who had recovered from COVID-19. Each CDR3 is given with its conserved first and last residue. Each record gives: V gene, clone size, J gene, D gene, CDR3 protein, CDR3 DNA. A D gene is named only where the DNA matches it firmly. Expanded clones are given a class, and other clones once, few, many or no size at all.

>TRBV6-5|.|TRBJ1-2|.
CASSRGGVYGYTF
TGTGCCAGCAGCCGGGGAGGGGTCTATGGCTACACCTTC
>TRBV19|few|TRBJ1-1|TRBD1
CASSTGTVYTEAFF
TGTGCCAGTAGTACCGGGACAGTCTACACTGAAGCTTTCTTT
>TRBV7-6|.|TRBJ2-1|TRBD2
CASSLLAGGSSYNEQFF
TGTGCCAGCAGCTTGTTAGCGGGGGGGAGCTCCTACAATGAGCAGTTCTTC
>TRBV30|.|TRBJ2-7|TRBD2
CAWSVSGGFYEQYF
TGTGCCTGGAGTGTGAGCGGGGGGTTCTACGAGCAGTACTTC
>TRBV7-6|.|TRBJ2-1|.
CASSLNRDSNNEQFF
TGTGCCAGCAGCTTGAACCGGGACTCAAACAATGAGCAGTTCTTC
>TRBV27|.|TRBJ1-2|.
CASSPQGLYGYTF
TGTGCCAGCAGTCCCCAGGGACTGTATGGCTACACCTTC
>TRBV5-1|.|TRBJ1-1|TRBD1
CASSLGTGNTEAFF
TGCGCCAGCAGCTTGGGGACAGGGAACACTGAAGCTTTCTTT
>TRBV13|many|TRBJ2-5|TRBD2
CASSLVESGGQETQYF
TGTGCCAGCAGCTTAGTGGAAAGCGGGGGACAAGAGACCCAGTACTTC
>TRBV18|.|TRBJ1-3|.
CASSPAGVSGNTIYF
TGTGCCAGCTCACCAGCCGGTGTTTCTGGAAACACCATATATTTT
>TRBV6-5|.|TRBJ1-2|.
CASSRAGWGYTF
TGTGCCAGCAGTCGGGCAGGGTGGGGCTACACCTTC
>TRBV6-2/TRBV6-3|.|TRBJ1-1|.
CASSYSLAEAFF
TGTGCCAGCAGTTACTCGTTGGCAGAAGCTTTCTTT
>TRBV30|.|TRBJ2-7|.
CAWKGTGGEQYF
TGTGCCTGGAAGGGCACAGGAGGGGAGCAGTACTTC
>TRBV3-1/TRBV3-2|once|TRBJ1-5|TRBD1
CASSPHGQGGNQPQHF
TGTGCCAGCAGCCCCCACGGACAGGGCGGCAATCAGCCCCAGCATTTT
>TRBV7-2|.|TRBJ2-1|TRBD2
CASSLVGGAYNEQFF
TGTGCCAGCAGCTTAGTGGGAGGGGCCTACAATGAGCAGTTCTTC
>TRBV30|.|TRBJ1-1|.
CASPGSTGTEAFF
TGTGCCTCCCCGGGGTCTACAGGGACTGAAGCTTTCTTT
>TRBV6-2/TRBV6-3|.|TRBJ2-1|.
CASSLGQNYEQFF
TGTGCCAGCAGTCTAGGACAGAACTATGAGCAGTTCTTC
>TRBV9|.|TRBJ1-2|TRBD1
CASSVGTGDFYGYTF
TGTGCCAGCAGCGTAGGGACAGGGGACTTCTATGGCTACACCTTC
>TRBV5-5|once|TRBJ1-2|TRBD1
CASADRDSYGYTF
TGTGCCAGCGCGGACCGGGACAGCTATGGCTACACCTTC
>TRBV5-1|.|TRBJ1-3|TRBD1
CASSTGAGNTIYF
TGCGCCAGCAGCACAGGGGCTGGAAACACCATATATTTT
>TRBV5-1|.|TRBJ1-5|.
CASSLEPGSNQPQHF
TGCGCCAGCAGCTTGGAGCCGGGGAGCAATCAGCCCCAGCATTTT
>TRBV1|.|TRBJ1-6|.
CTSSQPYLDRVNSPLHF
TGCACCAGCAGCCAACCCTACTTGGACAGGGTTAATTCACCCCTCCACTTT
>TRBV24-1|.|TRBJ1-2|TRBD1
CATSEYRGRILYGYTF
TGTGCCACCAGTGAGTACAGGGGGCGGATTCTATATGGCTACACCTTC
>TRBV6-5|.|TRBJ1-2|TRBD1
CASRGQGRNYGYTF
TGTGCCAGCAGGGGACAGGGCCGAAACTATGGCTACACCTTC
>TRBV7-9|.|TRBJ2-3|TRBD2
CASSQRGVATDTQYF
TGTGCCAGCAGCCAGCGGGGGGTAGCGACAGATACGCAGTATTTT
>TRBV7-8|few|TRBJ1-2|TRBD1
CASRRDSEPYGYTF
TGTGCCAGCAGGCGGGACAGCGAGCCTTATGGCTACACCTTC